A selection of T cell receptor beta chains follows, all from one sample in a study of T cells and Merkel cell carcinoma outcomes. Sequenced by immunoSEQ multiplex PCR; TCRdb stores in-frame clones only, minus some. The sample has about 3,000 clones, 95% to 97% seen once. Material: tumor tissue from Merkel cell carcinoma. All receptors derive from a human donor with Merkel cell carcinoma. Each CDR3 is given with its conserved first and last residue. Fields, in order: D gene, J gene, clone size, V gene, CDR3 DNA, CDR3 protein. A D gene is named only where the DNA matches it firmly. Rows give clone size only sometimes, using once, few, many, or a class for an expanded clone.

d_call: -
j_call: TRBJ2-7
clone_size: -
v_call: TRBV14
cdr3_nt: TGTGCCAGCAGCCAACTGACAAGTTACGAGCAGTACTTC
cdr3_aa: CASSQLTSYEQYF

d_call: TRBD1
j_call: TRBJ1-5
clone_size: -
v_call: TRBV10-2
cdr3_nt: TGCGCCAGCAGTGAGAGGGGGCAGGGTAGCAATCAGCCCCAGCATTTT
cdr3_aa: CASSERGQGSNQPQHF

d_call: TRBD1
j_call: TRBJ1-1
clone_size: -
v_call: TRBV6-1
cdr3_nt: TGTGCCAACGGACAGGGAGGGAACACTGAAGCTTTCTTT
cdr3_aa: CANGQGGNTEAFF

d_call: -
j_call: TRBJ2-7
clone_size: -
v_call: TRBV27
cdr3_nt: TGTGCCAGCATGGCAGGGGCCTCCTACGAGCAGTACTTC
cdr3_aa: CASMAGASYEQYF

d_call: TRBD1
j_call: TRBJ1-6
clone_size: -
v_call: TRBV2
cdr3_nt: TGTGCCAGCAGTGCCAGGGGGGTGTACTATAATTCACCCCTCCACTTT
cdr3_aa: CASSARGVYYNSPLHF

d_call: TRBD1
j_call: TRBJ1-2
clone_size: -
v_call: TRBV29-1
cdr3_nt: TGCAGCGTTGAAGGCGGGACAGGGAGGGACTACTATGGCTACACCTTC
cdr3_aa: CSVEGGTGRDYYGYTF

d_call: -
j_call: TRBJ2-7
clone_size: -
v_call: TRBV6-1
cdr3_nt: TGTGCCAGCAGTCCCGGGAAGCAGGTCTACCAGGAGCAGTACTTC
cdr3_aa: CASSPGKQVYQEQYF

d_call: TRBD2
j_call: TRBJ2-7
clone_size: -
v_call: TRBV28
cdr3_nt: TGTGCCAGCAGTTTGGTAGCGGGAGATCGCGAGCAGTACTTC
cdr3_aa: CASSLVAGDREQYF

d_call: TRBD1
j_call: TRBJ2-3
clone_size: -
v_call: TRBV6-6
cdr3_nt: TGTGCCAGCAGTTACAGGGACAGGGGCTCCACAGATACGCAGTATTTT
cdr3_aa: CASSYRDRGSTDTQYF

d_call: -
j_call: TRBJ1-4
clone_size: -
v_call: TRBV6-1
cdr3_nt: TGTGCCAGCAGTGGGGCAGGGGAAAAACGGTTTTTT
cdr3_aa: CASSGAGEKRFF

d_call: TRBD1
j_call: TRBJ1-1
clone_size: -
v_call: TRBV7-9
cdr3_nt: TGTGCCAGCAGCCCATTACCGGGACAGACTACTATGAACACTGAAGCTTTCTTT
cdr3_aa: CASSPLPGQTTMNTEAFF

d_call: -
j_call: TRBJ1-1
clone_size: -
v_call: TRBV7-9
cdr3_nt: TGTGCCAGCAGGGGGGGCAGGGCTGAAGCTTTCTTT
cdr3_aa: CASRGGRAEAFF

d_call: -
j_call: TRBJ1-6
clone_size: -
v_call: TRBV4-2
cdr3_nt: TGTGCCAGCAGCCAAGATTCTGATTCACCCCTCCACTTT
cdr3_aa: CASSQDSDSPLHF

d_call: -
j_call: TRBJ2-3
clone_size: -
v_call: TRBV14
cdr3_nt: TGTGCCAGCAGCCAAGTGTCTAGCTCCTATACGCAGTATTTT
cdr3_aa: CASSQVSSSYTQYF

d_call: -
j_call: TRBJ1-5
clone_size: -
v_call: TRBV19
cdr3_nt: TGTGCCAGTAGTGGGACGGGCAATCAGCCCCAGCATTTT
cdr3_aa: CASSGTGNQPQHF

d_call: -
j_call: TRBJ2-1
clone_size: -
v_call: TRBV7-9
cdr3_nt: TGTGCCAGCAGCTTAACCGTCCTGGTCTTC
cdr3_aa: CASSLTVLVF

d_call: TRBD2
j_call: TRBJ2-3
clone_size: few
v_call: TRBV4-1
cdr3_nt: TGCGCCAGCAGCCAAGGACTAGCGGGGGTTAGCACAGATACGCAGTATTTT
cdr3_aa: CASSQGLAGVSTDTQYF

d_call: -
j_call: TRBJ2-1
clone_size: -
v_call: TRBV13
cdr3_nt: TGTGCCAGCGAGAGCGGGCCCTATGAGCAGTTCTTC
cdr3_aa: CASESGPYEQFF

d_call: -
j_call: TRBJ2-1
clone_size: -
v_call: TRBV10-3
cdr3_nt: TGTGCCATCAGTGAGTTGAATGAGCAGTTCTTC
cdr3_aa: CAISELNEQFF

d_call: -
j_call: TRBJ2-7
clone_size: -
v_call: TRBV28
cdr3_nt: TGTGCCAGCAGTCCTCCGGCGCAAACCCAAGAGCAGTACTTC
cdr3_aa: CASSPPAQTQEQYF

d_call: -
j_call: TRBJ2-7
clone_size: -
v_call: TRBV18
cdr3_nt: TGTGCCAGCTCACCACCCGGAGGGAACTACGAGCAGTACTTC
cdr3_aa: CASSPPGGNYEQYF

d_call: TRBD2
j_call: TRBJ2-7
clone_size: -
v_call: TRBV9
cdr3_nt: TGTGCCAGCAGCCTCACGGGGGGGTTCTACGAGCAGTACTTC
cdr3_aa: CASSLTGGFYEQYF

d_call: -
j_call: TRBJ1-2
clone_size: -
v_call: TRBV27
cdr3_nt: TGTGCCAGCAGTATAAGACAGAACTATGGCTACACCTTC
cdr3_aa: CASSIRQNYGYTF

d_call: TRBD1
j_call: TRBJ2-7
clone_size: -
v_call: TRBV10-2
cdr3_nt: TGCGCCACCCTCTCAAGGGGGCTTGGCGAGCAGTACTTC
cdr3_aa: CATLSRGLGEQYF

d_call: -
j_call: TRBJ2-7
clone_size: once
v_call: TRBV7-2
cdr3_nt: TGTGCCAGCAGCTTAATAGCCGGGGAGCTTCAGTACTTC
cdr3_aa: CASSLIAGELQYF

d_call: TRBD2
j_call: TRBJ2-2
clone_size: -
v_call: TRBV9
cdr3_nt: TGTGCCAGCAGCGCAAATAGCGGGTCGAACACCGGGGAGCTGTTTTTT
cdr3_aa: CASSANSGSNTGELFF